This T cell receptor (beta chain) was identified during a study of technical replicates of blood from several donors (dated by TCRdb to the late 2010s). Receptor libraries were prepared by the immunoSEQ multiplex PCR assay. The immuneACCESS repertoire file appears here via TCRdb, limited to in-frame rearrangements. These files lack a portion of the clones; in checked studies, under half of the deficit traces to unresolved V genes, and the cause of the others is not known. Recorded for this sample are some 73,000 clones; 85% to 95% of them occurred a single time. Together, the top ten hold under 5.5% of the sample. About this clone itself: This clone's antigen is unknown. It has no much larger one-base neighbor in the sample; base qualities were not kept.

The germline ends are 15 bases apart after V is trimmed by 6 bases and J by 9 bases. There are 14 amino acids in the CDR3, from cysteine to phenylalanine inclusive. Kept here is only the CDR3 DNA, which spans 42 bases and is read in frame from base 1. CDR1 and CDR2 are read off the germline V gene as SGHTA and FQGNSA. The V and J genes are TRBV7-2 and TRBJ1-6; a tentative D call is TRBD1 (6 bases match). The source is a human donor in good health. Some clones in this sample may be carry-over from other donors' samples. The specimen was PBMCs. The CDR3 protein sequence reads: CASRDGTSSSPLHF. The DNA is as follows: TGTGCCAGCAGAGACGGGACAAGTTCTTCACCCCTCCACTTT.